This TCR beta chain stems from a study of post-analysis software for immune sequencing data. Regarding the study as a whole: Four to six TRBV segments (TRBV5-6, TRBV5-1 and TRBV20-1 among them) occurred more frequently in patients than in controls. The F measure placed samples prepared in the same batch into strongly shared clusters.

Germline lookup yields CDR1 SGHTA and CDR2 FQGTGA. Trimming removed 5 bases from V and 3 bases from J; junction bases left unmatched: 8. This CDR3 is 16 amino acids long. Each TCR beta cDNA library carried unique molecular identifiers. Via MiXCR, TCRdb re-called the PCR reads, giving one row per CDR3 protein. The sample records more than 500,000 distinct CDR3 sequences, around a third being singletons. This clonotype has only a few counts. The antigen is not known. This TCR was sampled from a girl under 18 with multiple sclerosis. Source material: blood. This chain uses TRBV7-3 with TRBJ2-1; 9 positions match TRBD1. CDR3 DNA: TGTGCCAGCAGCCCGTGGACAGGGGTTAACTACAATGAGCAGTTCTTC. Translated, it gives CASSPWTGVNYNEQFF. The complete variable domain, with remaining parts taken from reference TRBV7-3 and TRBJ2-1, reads GAGVSQTPSNKVTEKGKYVELRCDPISGHTALYWYRQSLGQGPEFLIYFQGTGAADDSGLPNDRFFAVRPEGSVSTLKIQRTERGDSAVYLCASSPWTGVNYNEQFFGPGTRLTVL.